These 30 T cell receptor beta chains share one sample of origin, sequenced in a study of blood T cells in healthy people across ages. Next came a second PCR, run for about 6 to 12 cycles, which used a sample-barcoded 5' primer along with a J-beta primer mix. TCRdb processed the 5' RACE reads anew with MiXCR; each CDR3 protein has one entry. The sample lists a few hundred thousand distinct CDR3 sequences, 25% to 30% occurring once. The sample consisted of blood. All receptors come from a woman aged 70-85 years in good health.

The table lists this clonotype with many counts. The V gene is TRBV24-1, the J gene TRBJ2-1; 12 bases fit TRBD1. Unmatched junction bases numbered 8, after V lost 5 bases and J lost 10 bases. This CDR3 region has 15 residues. Germline lookup yields CDR1 KGHDR and CDR2 SFDVKD. CDR3 protein: CATSVLGQGAGEQFF. The CDR3 bases are TGTGCCACCAGTGTCTTGGGACAGGGGGCGGGGGAGCAGTTCTTC.

The J gene is TRBJ1-6, the V gene TRBV7-9; 8 nucleotides line up with TRBD1. The germline V gene has CDR1 SEHNR and CDR2 FQNEAQ (reference sequence). The J segment lost 5 bases and the V segment lost 5 bases, leaving 11 bases of the junction unmatched. This CDR3 has 17 residues. In DNA, the CDR3 is TGTGCCAGCAGCACTCAGTTCGGGACAGGCGATAATTCACCCCTCCACTTT. Residues: CASSTQFGTGDNSPLHF.

V and J are TRBV12-3 or TRBV12-4 and TRBJ2-7, with TRBD1 matching over 7 bases. V shed 7 bases and J 4 bases; nucleotides not matched to a gene: 7. The CDR3 contains 13 residues. The CDR3 DNA sequence: TGTGCCAGCACCGGGACAGAGATATACGAGCAGTACTTC. Translation gives CASTGTEIYEQYF.

V gene TRBV27 combines with J gene TRBJ2-6; TRBD1 matches at 9 bases. The germline CDR1 and CDR2 sequences are MNHEY and SMNVEV (reference sequence). CDR3 length: 18 residues. V lost 3 bases, J lost 1 base, and 7 bases stayed unmatched. The DNA for the CDR3 is TGTGCCAGCAGTTTGTCCGGGACAGGGATGTCTGGGGCCAACGTCCTGACTTTC. This translates into CASSLSGTGMSGANVLTF.

The rearrangement joins TRBV12-3 or TRBV12-4 to TRBJ2-6; a possible D gene is TRBD1 (5 bases). The V gene lost 7 bases and the J gene lost 2 bases, with 12 bases spanning the gap. This CDR3 region has 15 residues. The CDR3 nucleotides read TGTGCCAGCACCCAGACAGAGACTGGGGCCAACGTCCTGACTTTC. This gives the protein CASTQTETGANVLTF.

Turning to this clonotype: This sequence may be a read error, since a much larger clone differs from it by one base. The CDR3 does not close with the conserved phenylalanine or tryptophan, likely indicating a read error. V and J are TRBV20-1 and TRBJ2-5, with D unclear. The germline V and J ends were trimmed by 2 bases and 5 bases, with 18 bases remaining between them. CDR1 and CDR2 from the germline V gene are DFQATT and SNEGSKA (reference sequence). The CDR3 totals 15 residues. CDR3 sequence (DNA): TGCAGTGCTAGACCACGTAGGACGGCTGGGGAGACCCAGTACCTC. It translates to CSARPRRTAGETQYL.

This clonotype occurred a few times. The rearrangement links TRBV28 to TRBJ2-5, with a weak D call TRBD1 (6 bases). The CDR3 has 15 amino acids. The germline V and J ends were trimmed by 5 bases and 13 bases, with 26 bases remaining between them. The germline CDR1 and CDR2 sequences are MDHEN and SYDVKM. For the CDR3, the DNA is TGTGCCAGCAGTCCTCCGGGACAAGGAGGTACTAAGCGGTACTTC. This encodes CASSPPGQGGTKRYF.

V gene TRBV3-1 combines with J gene TRBJ2-5, with 8 bases that match TRBD1. The CDR3 runs 15 residues. The J segment lost 3 bases and the V segment lost 4 bases, leaving 7 bases of the junction unmatched. Per germline, CDR1 LGHDT and CDR2 YNNKEL (reference sequence). CDR3 nucleotides: TGTGCCAGCAGCCGGACAGGGAACCGAGAAGAGACCCAGTACTTC. Translation gives CASSRTGNREETQYF.

This clonotype was detected a few times. The chain links TRBV4-1 to TRBJ2-1, with 8 bases lining up with TRBD2. V gave up 4 bases and J gave up 0 bases; unmatched junction bases: 14. CDR3 length equals 19 residues. Germline loops: CDR1 MGHRA, CDR2 YSYEKL. This chain's CDR3 is CASSPGPGGTRGSYNEQFF. DNA of the CDR3: TGCGCCAGCAGCCCCGGTCCGGGCGGGACTAGGGGCTCCTACAATGAGCAGTTCTTC.

This chain connects TRBV6-5 to TRBJ1-1, with no clear D. Germline CDR1 MNHEY, CDR2 SVGAGI. The V gene lost 1 base and the J gene lost 2 bases, with 8 bases spanning the gap. This CDR3 has 14 residues. The CDR3 DNA is TGTGCCAGCAGTTACTACAGTAGTAACACTGAAGCTTTCTTT. It yields the protein CASSYYSSNTEAFF.

The J gene is TRBJ1-2, the V gene TRBV6-6; possibly TRBD1 for D (5 bases). The CDR3 has 14 residues. The V gene's germline CDR1 is MNHNY and CDR2 SVGAGI (reference sequence). V was pared by 2 bases and J by 10 bases, with 17 bases between. Here the CDR3 DNA reads TGTGCCAGCAGTTACGGACAAGGGTATTCGGACTACACCTTC. Translation: CASSYGQGYSDYTF.

The chain is built from TRBV20-1 and TRBJ2-4, with a possible D match to TRBD1 (6 bases). Germline loops: CDR1 DFQATT, CDR2 SNEGSKA (reference sequence). There are 14 residues in the CDR3. Trimming shortened V by 6 bases and J by 1 base, and 13 bases separated the two germline ends. The DNA of the CDR3 is TGCAGTGCAAATTCCCAGGGGGCCAAAAACATTCAGTACTTC. As protein: CSANSQGAKNIQYF.

V and J are TRBV29-1 and TRBJ1-1, with TRBD1 matching 8 bases. This CDR3 is built from 13 residues. From germline, CDR1 is SQVTM and CDR2 ANQGSEA. With 0 bases clipped from V and 6 bases from J, the junction kept 3 bases outside the gene matches. The CDR3 loop is CSVEERQGSEAFF. In nucleotides, the CDR3 is TGCAGCGTTGAAGAAAGACAGGGGTCTGAAGCTTTCTTT.

The rearrangement joins TRBV20-1 to TRBJ2-5, with unresolved D. The V end lost 0 bases, the J end lost 2 bases, and 13 bases lay between the germline ends. This CDR3 region has 15 residues. CDR1 is DFQATT and CDR2 is SNEGSKA in the germline V gene (reference sequence). DNA of the CDR3: TGCAGTGCTAGAGACGGCAACGATATACAAGAGACCCAGTACTTC. This encodes CSARDGNDIQETQYF.

This clonotype appeared a single time. Its ends do not fully match the called genes, so a read error is possible. This chain joins TRBV7-8 and TRBJ1-1, with a weak D call TRBD1 (6 bases). From germline, CDR1 is SGHVS and CDR2 FQNEAQ. The CDR3 sequence is 14 residues long. As DNA, the CDR3 is TGTGCCAGCAGCTCCCGGGACATCGTCACTGAGGCTTTCTTT. Residues: CASSSRDIVTEAFF.

The table lists this clonotype with a few counts. The chain is built from TRBV6-5 and TRBJ2-7; TRBD2 aligns across 7 bases. The CDR3 spans 15 residues. The V segment lost 6 bases and the J segment 0 bases; nucleotides outside the gene matches: 8. Germline assignment: CDR1 MNHEY and CDR2 SVGAGI. The CDR3 reads CASSRERDSSYEQYF. CDR3 nucleotide sequence: TGTGCCAGCAGCCGGGAGCGGGATAGCTCCTACGAGCAGTACTTC.

This clonotype was seen more than once but under ten times. The gene calls are TRBV20-1 and TRBJ2-5, with 10 bases fitting TRBD2. Germline V lookup: CDR1 DFQATT, CDR2 SNEGSKA (reference sequence). The V gene end was trimmed by 3 bases and the J gene end by 2 bases; junction bases not matched to a gene: 12. This CDR3 has 17 residues. CDR3 DNA sequence: TGCAGTGCTAGTTCCAGCGGGGGGGCGGTGGGGCAAGAGACCCAGTACTTC. It translates to CSASSSGGAVGQETQYF.

V usage is TRBV29-1 and J usage is TRBJ1-2; D unclear. Trimming removed 7 bases at V and 0 bases at J, with 18 bases between. CDR1 is SQVTM, CDR2 ANQGSEA, per germline. The CDR3 covers 15 residues. In DNA form, the CDR3 reads TGCAGCGCGCTGCCGGACGGATTTTCTAACTATGGCTACACCTTC. Amino acid sequence: CSALPDGFSNYGYTF.

The chain uses TRBV7-2 and TRBJ2-5, with a weak D call TRBD1 (7 bases). Near its end, the DNA agrees better with TRBJ2-7, so the J call may be wrong. The CDR3 spans 18 residues. Per the germline V gene, CDR1 is SGHTA and CDR2 is FQGNSA. CDR3 sequence reads: CASSLNRQEAGQHYEQYF. The CDR3 DNA follows: TGTGCCAGCAGCCTCAACCGACAAGAGGCGGGACAGCACTACGAGCAGTACTTC.

This clonotype was counted at least ten times. The chain combines TRBV7-3 with TRBJ2-2; D possibly corresponds to TRBD2 (5 bases). This CDR3 is 14 amino acids long. V was shortened by 5 bases and J by 5 bases, with 12 bases between the two germline ends. Per the germline V gene, CDR1 is SGHTA and CDR2 is FQGTGA. CDR3 sequence: CASSRGLQTGELFF. The CDR3 region has the DNA TGTGCCAGCAGCCGCGGACTGCAAACCGGGGAGCTGTTTTTT.

The chain links TRBV3-1 to TRBJ1-4; D is ambiguous. The CDR3 is made up of 13 amino acids. CDR1 is LGHDT and CDR2 is YNNKEL in the germline V gene (reference sequence). V was clipped by 1 base and J by 9 bases, with 9 bases between them. Written as DNA, the CDR3 is TGTGCCAGCAGCCAAGTAGGACTCAAAAAACTGTTTTTT. Its translation: CASSQVGLKKLFF.

In its sample, this clonotype was seen a few times. The genes are TRBV2 and TRBJ2-2; possible D gene TRBD1, 6 bases. V was cut by 4 bases and J by 5 bases, with 11 bases left in between. The CDR3 is 14 amino acids. Germline V CDR1 and CDR2: SNHLY, FYNNEI. CDR3 residues: CASSGGLRTGELFF. As DNA, the CDR3 is TGTGCCAGCAGTGGGGGGCTGAGGACCGGGGAGCTGTTTTTT.

This clonotype was recorded many times. The gene calls are TRBV12-3 or TRBV12-4 and TRBJ2-7; D tentatively reads TRBD1 or TRBD2 (5 bases each). V lost 4 bases and J 0 bases, leaving 13 bases between the germline ends. The length of the CDR3 is 15 residues. The CDR3 spells CASSSGGSHSYEQYF. As DNA, the CDR3 is TGTGCCAGCAGTTCTGGGGGTTCCCACTCCTACGAGCAGTACTTC.

The rearrangement links TRBV12-3 or TRBV12-4 to TRBJ1-1, with a tentative D call TRBD1 (5 bases). Trimming cost V 3 bases and J 2 bases, with 13 bases left between them. This CDR3 is 15 amino acids long. CDR3 sequence: CASSFGRALNTEAFF. The DNA of the CDR3 is TGTGCCAGCAGTTTTGGCAGGGCCCTCAACACTGAAGCTTTCTTT.

This clonotype has only a few counts. The chain recombines TRBV5-6 with TRBJ1-3; no clear D. Germline V gene data show CDR1 as SGHDT and CDR2 as YYEEEE. V lost 5 bases, J lost 3 bases, and 15 bases lay in between. This CDR3 spans 15 amino acids. CDR3 DNA sequence: TGTGCCAGCAGACGAACGGAGCTAGTTGGAAACACCATATATTTT. Translated, it gives CASRRTELVGNTIYF.

V gene TRBV12-3 or TRBV12-4 combines with J gene TRBJ2-5; the D call may be TRBD1 or TRBD2 (6 bases each). The CDR3 covers 14 residues. Between the trimmed V and J ends, which lost 7 bases and 4 bases, there was a span of 16 bases. This CDR3 is CASTLRGVSETQYF. In nucleotides, the CDR3 is TGTGCCAGCACCCTGAGGGGGGTCTCAGAGACCCAGTACTTC.

The rearrangement links TRBV5-1 to TRBJ2-2; D is unresolved. V lost 4 bases, J lost 2 bases, and 15 bases lay in between. The germline gives CDR1 SGHRS, CDR2 YFSETQ. CDR3 length: 16 amino acids. Here the CDR3 DNA reads TGCGCCAGCAGCATAGGGTCCTCTCCTAACACCGGGGAGCTGTTTTTT. This encodes CASSIGSSPNTGELFF. The full variable domain, in which reference TRBV5-1 and TRBJ2-2 provide the parts outside the CDR3, is KAGVTQTPRYLIKTRGQQVTLSCSPISGHRSVSWYQQTPGQGLQFLFEYFSETQRNKGNFPGRFSGRQFSNSRSEMNVSTLELGDSALYLCASSIGSSPNTGELFFGEGSRLTVL.

At least ten counts were recorded for this clonotype. The rearrangement joins TRBV20-1 to TRBJ2-3, with a tentative D call TRBD1 (6 bases). The V gene's germline CDR1 is DFQATT and CDR2 SNEGSKA (reference sequence). The V gene lost 5 bases and the J gene lost 2 bases, with 14 bases spanning the gap. The CDR3 runs 14 residues. The CDR3 reads CSAPDRYFTDTQYF. CDR3 coding DNA: TGCAGTGCTCCGGACAGATATTTCACAGATACGCAGTATTTT.

This clonotype occurred a few times. The V and J genes are TRBV4-1 and TRBJ2-1; 7 nucleotides line up with TRBD2. V trimming: 1 base; J trimming: 7 bases; junction bases outside the gene matches: 7. CDR3 size: 15 residues. Germline V gives CDR1 MGHRA, CDR2 YSYEKL. The chain's CDR3 is CASSQVSGLTNEQFF. As DNA, the CDR3 is TGCGCCAGCAGCCAAGTTAGCGGGCTAACTAATGAGCAGTTCTTC.

The chain links TRBV12-3 or TRBV12-4 to TRBJ2-1; TRBD1 matches at 7 bases. This CDR3 is 17 amino acids long. J lost 0 bases, V lost 5 bases, and 10 bases had no gene match. The DNA for the CDR3 is TGTGCCAGCAGTACTCAGCGACAGGGCCACTCCTACAATGAGCAGTTCTTC. This translates into CASSTQRQGHSYNEQFF.